This T cell receptor (beta chain) was retrieved from a study of OX40 agonist ivuxolimab in advanced cancers. Libraries were prepared by immunoSEQ multiplex PCR; TCRdb keeps only in-frame clonotypes and omits some of them. The data contain tens of thousands of clones, about 89% of them singletons. After removal of 5 bases from V and 4 bases from J, the junction contained 14 bases not matched to a gene. CDR3 length equals 18 residues. Germline loops: CDR1 SGHTA, CDR2 FQGNSA. This clone was counted only a few times. This clonotype was sampled from an adult with an advanced solid tumor such as melanoma, head and neck, liver or kidney cancer. Source: CD4+ or CD8+ T cells sorted from blood, taken in a trial of the OX40 agonist ivuxolimab. This chain links TRBV7-2 with TRBJ2-6, with 7 bases that match TRBD1. Here the CDR3 DNA reads TGTGCCAGCAGCGCCCGGACACAGGGGCCGGGCGGGGCCAACGTCCTGACTTTC. This sequence encodes CASSARTQGPGGANVLTF.